This TCR beta chain derives from a study of T cells in Graves' hyperthyroidism and ophthalmopathy. This clonotype was seen many times. Its antigen is unknown. Clinical symptoms, serum thyroxine, TRAb, thyroid ultrasound and orbital computed tomography informed diagnoses. V lost 7 bases and J 4 bases, leaving 14 bases between the germline ends. The CDR3 is made up of 14 amino acids. There were TCR beta CDR3 regions amplified from RNA transcripts. Using the HTBI primer set, a first-round RT-PCR was run on the TCR CDR3. In TCRdb, the multiplex PCR reads were re-called with MiXCR into one record per CDR3 protein. The profile shows approximately 360,000 distinct CDR3 sequences, 20% to 25% of them singletons. Overall study findings and caveats: By a 13 V-J model, ophthalmopathy was set apart from stable hyperthyroidism.

The chain employs TRBV12-3 or TRBV12-4 and TRBJ2-1; the D is unclear. This sequence originates from a man aged 50 or older with Graves' hyperthyroidism. Sequenced sample: blood. CDR3 bases: TGTGCCAGCAAAGTCGGCCGCGAATACAATGAGCAGTTCTTC. Encoded protein: CASKVGREYNEQFF.